These 5 T cell receptor beta chains were all obtained from the same sample, sequenced in a study of cytomegalovirus exposure and HLA in healthy donors. Clones were read by immunoSEQ multiplex PCR, and TCRdb kept only the in-frame ones, dropping some. The table includes 150,000 to 200,000 clones, around nine tenths detected once. The sequencing sample was made of PBMCs. The source is a man between 18 and 35 years old in good health and CMV-seropositive.

This clone is a singleton in its sample. This chain's CDR3 is CASSYRGGVAGEQFF. CDR3 DNA: TGTGCCAGCAGTTACCGAGGGGGGGTGGCGGGGGAGCAGTTCTTC. The chain employs TRBV6-5 and TRBJ2-1; tentative D call: TRBD2 (7 bases). CDR1 is MNHEY, CDR2 SVGAGI, per germline. This CDR3 has 15 residues. Trimming left V 2 bases short and J 10 bases short, with 18 bases between.

This chain joins TRBV28 and TRBJ2-7; TRBD1 matches at 7 bases. The J segment lost 0 bases and the V segment lost 4 bases, leaving 6 bases of the junction unmatched. The CDR3 length is 15 residues. Germline CDR1 reads MDHEN; CDR2 reads SYDVKM. The DNA for the CDR3 is TGTGCCAGCAGTTCCCCGACAGGGTCCTCCTACGAGCAGTACTTC. Its translation: CASSSPTGSSYEQYF.

J is TRBJ2-7 and V is TRBV5-4; D might be TRBD2 (6 bases). CDR1 and CDR2 (germline): SGHNT, YYREEE (reference sequence). The CDR3 covers 15 residues. Trimming pared 5 bases from V and 5 bases from J, leaving 20 bases between. The CDR3 loop reads CASSSAAGSSHEQYF. In DNA form, the CDR3 reads TGTGCCAGCAGTTCCGCCGCCGGGAGCAGCCACGAGCAGTACTTC.

The chain combines TRBV5-1 with TRBJ2-7; 10 bases match TRBD2. The junction had 8 bases not matched to a gene; V was cut back by 4 bases and J by 4 bases. This CDR3 is built from 15 residues. Germline CDR1 and CDR2: SGHRS and YFSETQ. CDR3 in DNA: TGCGCCAGCAGCATGCGGACTAGCGGTGTGTACGAGCAGTACTTC. This translates into CASSMRTSGVYEQYF. The full variable domain, rest sourced from reference TRBV5-1 and TRBJ2-7, is KAGVTQTPRYLIKTRGQQVTLSCSPISGHRSVSWYQQTPGQGLQFLFEYFSETQRNKGNFPGRFSGRQFSNSRSEMNVSTLELGDSALYLCASSMRTSGVYEQYFGPGTRLTVT.

The chain uses TRBV6-1 and TRBJ1-2, with D possibly TRBD1 on 5 matching bases. Per germline, CDR1 MNHNS and CDR2 SASEGT. This CDR3 has 16 residues. Trimming took 3 bases from V and 8 from J, leaving 22 bases between them. Here the CDR3 reads CASSDLGTNRGRGYTF. The CDR3 DNA follows: TGTGCCAGCAGTGATCTTGGGACTAATAGAGGTCGAGGCTACACCTTC.